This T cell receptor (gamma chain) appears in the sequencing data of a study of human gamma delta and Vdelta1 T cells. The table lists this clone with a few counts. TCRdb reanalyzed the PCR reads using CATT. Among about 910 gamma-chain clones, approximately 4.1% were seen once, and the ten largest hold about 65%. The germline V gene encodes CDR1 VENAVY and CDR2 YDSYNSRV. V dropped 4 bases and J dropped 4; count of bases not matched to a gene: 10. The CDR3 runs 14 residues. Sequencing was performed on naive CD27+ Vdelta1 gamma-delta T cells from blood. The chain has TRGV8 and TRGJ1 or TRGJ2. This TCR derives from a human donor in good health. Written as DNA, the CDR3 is TGTGCCACCTGGGAGAGTAAGAAGTATTATAAGAAACTCTTT. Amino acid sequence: CATWESKKYYKKLF.